This T cell receptor beta chain was captured in a study of shared clonotypes between healthy human individuals. Repertoires were generated with immunoSEQ multiplex PCR, while TCRdb's copy carries only in-frame clones and drops some. The repertoire has 1,500,000 or so clones, approximately 98.5% of them found once; the top ten carry roughly 0.36%. The CDR3 runs 14 residues. The germline V gene has CDR1 SGHNT and CDR2 YENEEA. Trimming removed 5 bases from V and 5 bases from J, with 16 bases in between. Notes on this clone: The antigen is unknown.

General study results and limits: Non-shared clonotypes had lower generation probabilities than clonotypes shared by all four sorted-subset donors.

The sample was naive CD4+ T cells sorted from blood. The subset is: CD45RA+ positively selected. The sequence came from a man aged 25 to 40 in good health. The chain combines TRBV11-3 with TRBJ2-7; D is perhaps TRBD1 or TRBD2 (5 bases each). CDR3 loop: CASSIGLTGHEQYF. In DNA form, the CDR3 reads TGTGCCAGCAGCATCGGACTCACAGGCCACGAGCAGTACTTC.